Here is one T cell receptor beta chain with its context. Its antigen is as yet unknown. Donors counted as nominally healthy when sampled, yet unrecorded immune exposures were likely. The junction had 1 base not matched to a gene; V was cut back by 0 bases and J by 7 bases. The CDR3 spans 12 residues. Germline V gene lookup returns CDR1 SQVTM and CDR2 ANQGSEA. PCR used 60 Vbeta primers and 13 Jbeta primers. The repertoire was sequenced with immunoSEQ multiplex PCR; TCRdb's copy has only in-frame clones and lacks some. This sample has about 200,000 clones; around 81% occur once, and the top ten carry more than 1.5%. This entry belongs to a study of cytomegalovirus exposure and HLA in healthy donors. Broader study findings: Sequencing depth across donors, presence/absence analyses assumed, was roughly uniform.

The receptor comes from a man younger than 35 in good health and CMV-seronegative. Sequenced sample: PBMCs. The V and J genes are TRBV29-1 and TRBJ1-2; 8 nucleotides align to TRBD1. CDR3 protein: CSVEETGVGYTF. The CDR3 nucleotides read TGCAGCGTTGAAGAGACAGGGGTTGGCTACACCTTC. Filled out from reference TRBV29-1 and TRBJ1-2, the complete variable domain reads SAVISQKPSRDICQRGTSLTIQCQVDSQVTMMFWYRQQPGQSLTLIATANQGSEATYESGFVIDKFPISRPNLTFSTLTVSNMSPEDSSIYLCSVEETGVGYTFGSGTRLTVV.